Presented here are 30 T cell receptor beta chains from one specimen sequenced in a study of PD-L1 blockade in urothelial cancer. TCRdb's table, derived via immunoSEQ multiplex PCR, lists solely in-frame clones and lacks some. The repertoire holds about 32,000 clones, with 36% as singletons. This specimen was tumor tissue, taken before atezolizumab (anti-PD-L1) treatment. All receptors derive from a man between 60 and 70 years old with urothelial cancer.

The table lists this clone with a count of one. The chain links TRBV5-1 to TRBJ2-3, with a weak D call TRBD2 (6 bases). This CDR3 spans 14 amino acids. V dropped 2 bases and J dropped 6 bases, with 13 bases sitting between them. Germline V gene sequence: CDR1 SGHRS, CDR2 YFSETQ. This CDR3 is CASSLGPEGDTQYF. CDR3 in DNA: TGCGCCAGCAGCTTAGGACCGGAGGGGGATACGCAGTATTTT.

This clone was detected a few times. The CDR3 loop reads CASSLTQKIRWGNTEAFF. The CDR3 DNA reads TGTGCCAGCAGCTTAACCCAAAAAATACGGTGGGGGAACACTGAAGCTTTCTTT. V is TRBV11-3 and J is TRBJ1-1; D gene uncertain. This CDR3 region has 18 residues. V gave up 2 bases and J gave up 1 base, with 20 bases separating them. CDR1 and CDR2 (germline): SGHNT, YENEEA.

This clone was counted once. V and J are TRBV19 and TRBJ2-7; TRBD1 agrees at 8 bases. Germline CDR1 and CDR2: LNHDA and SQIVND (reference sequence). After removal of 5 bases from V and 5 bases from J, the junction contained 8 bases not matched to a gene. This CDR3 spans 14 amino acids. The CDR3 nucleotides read TGTGCCAGTAGTTTTAGGACAGGGAAGGACGAGCAGTACTTC. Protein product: CASSFRTGKDEQYF.

The CDR3 region is CSAVGDSFGETQYF. Here the CDR3 DNA reads TGCAGCGCCGTGGGAGACAGTTTTGGAGAGACCCAGTACTTC. V usage is TRBV29-1 and J usage is TRBJ2-5; TRBD1 or TRBD2 may be the D gene (5 bases each). From germline, CDR1 is SQVTM and CDR2 ANQGSEA. The V end lost 7 bases, the J end lost 4 bases, and 19 bases lay between the germline ends. The CDR3 consists of 14 residues.

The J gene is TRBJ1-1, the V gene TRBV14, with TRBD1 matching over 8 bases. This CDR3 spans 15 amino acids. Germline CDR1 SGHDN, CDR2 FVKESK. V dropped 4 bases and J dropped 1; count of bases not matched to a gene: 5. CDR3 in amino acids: CASSPPGTGNTEAFF. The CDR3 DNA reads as TGTGCCAGCAGCCCGCCGGGGACAGGGAACACTGAAGCTTTCTTT.

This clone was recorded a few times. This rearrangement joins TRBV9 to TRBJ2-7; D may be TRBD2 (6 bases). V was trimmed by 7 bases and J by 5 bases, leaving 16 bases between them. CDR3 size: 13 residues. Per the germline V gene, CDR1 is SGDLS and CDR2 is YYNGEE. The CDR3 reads CASEGGGADEQYF. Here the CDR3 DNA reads TGTGCCAGCGAGGGAGGAGGGGCCGACGAGCAGTACTTC.

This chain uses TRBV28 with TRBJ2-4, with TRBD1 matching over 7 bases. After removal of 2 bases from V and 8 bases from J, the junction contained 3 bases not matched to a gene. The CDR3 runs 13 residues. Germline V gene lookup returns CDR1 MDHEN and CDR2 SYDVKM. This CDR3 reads CASSLEGGHIQYF. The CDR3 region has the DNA TGTGCCAGCAGTTTAGAAGGGGGCCACATTCAGTACTTC.

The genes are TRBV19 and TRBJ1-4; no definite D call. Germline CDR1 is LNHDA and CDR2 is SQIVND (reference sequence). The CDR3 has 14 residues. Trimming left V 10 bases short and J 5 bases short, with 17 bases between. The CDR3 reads CANSSGEVNEKLFF. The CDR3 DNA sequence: TGTGCCAATAGCTCCGGGGAGGTCAATGAAAAACTGTTTTTT.

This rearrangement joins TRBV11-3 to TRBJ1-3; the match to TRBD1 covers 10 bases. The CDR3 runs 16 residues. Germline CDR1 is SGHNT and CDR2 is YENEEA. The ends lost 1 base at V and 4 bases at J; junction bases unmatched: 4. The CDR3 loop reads CASSLGGTGVGNTIYF. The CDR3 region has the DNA TGTGCCAGCAGCTTAGGCGGGACAGGGGTCGGAAACACCATATATTTT.

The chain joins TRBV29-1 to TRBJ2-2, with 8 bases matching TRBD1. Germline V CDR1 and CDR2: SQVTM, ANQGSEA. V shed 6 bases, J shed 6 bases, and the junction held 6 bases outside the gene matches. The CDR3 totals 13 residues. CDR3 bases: TGCAGCGTAGGACAGGGATTGCCCGGGGAGCTGTTTTTT. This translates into CSVGQGLPGELFF.

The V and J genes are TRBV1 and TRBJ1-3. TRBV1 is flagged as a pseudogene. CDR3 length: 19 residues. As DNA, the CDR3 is TGCGCCAGCAGCCAAGATGTTCTTAGGCGGGGGACGACTGGAAACACCATATATTTT. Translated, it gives CASSQDVLRRGTTGNTIYF.

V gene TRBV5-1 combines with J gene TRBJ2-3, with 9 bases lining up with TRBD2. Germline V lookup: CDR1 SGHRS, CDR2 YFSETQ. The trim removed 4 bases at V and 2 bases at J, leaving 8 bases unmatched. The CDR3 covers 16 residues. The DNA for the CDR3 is TGCGCCAGCAGCCCTTTGGTAGCGGGAGACACAGATACGCAGTATTTT. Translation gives CASSPLVAGDTDTQYF.

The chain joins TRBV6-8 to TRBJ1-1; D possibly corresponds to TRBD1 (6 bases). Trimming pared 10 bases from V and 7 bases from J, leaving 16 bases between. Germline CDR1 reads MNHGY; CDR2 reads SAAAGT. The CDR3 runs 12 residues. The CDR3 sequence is CAITPTGFEAFF. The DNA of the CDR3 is TGTGCCATCACCCCGACAGGATTTGAAGCTTTCTTT.

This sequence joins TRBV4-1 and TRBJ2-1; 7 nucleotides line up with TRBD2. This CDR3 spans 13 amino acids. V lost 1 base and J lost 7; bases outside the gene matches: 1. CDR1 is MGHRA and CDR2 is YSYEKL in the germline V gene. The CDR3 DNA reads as TGCGCCAGCAGCCAAGGGGGGGGGAATGAGCAGTTCTTC. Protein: CASSQGGGNEQFF.

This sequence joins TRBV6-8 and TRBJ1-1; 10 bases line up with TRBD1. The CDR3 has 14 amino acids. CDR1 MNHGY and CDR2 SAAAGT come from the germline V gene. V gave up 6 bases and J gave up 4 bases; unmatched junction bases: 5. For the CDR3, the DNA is TGTGCCAGCAGCGACAGGGGGCGGATCACTGAAGCTTTCTTT. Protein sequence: CASSDRGRITEAFF.

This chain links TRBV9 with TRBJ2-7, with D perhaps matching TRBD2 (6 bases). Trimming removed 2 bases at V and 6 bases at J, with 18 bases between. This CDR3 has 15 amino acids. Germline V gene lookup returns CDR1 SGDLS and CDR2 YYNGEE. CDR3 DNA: TGTGCCAGCAGCGTCAATAGCGGATACCTGGGCGAGCAGTACTTC. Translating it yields CASSVNSGYLGEQYF.

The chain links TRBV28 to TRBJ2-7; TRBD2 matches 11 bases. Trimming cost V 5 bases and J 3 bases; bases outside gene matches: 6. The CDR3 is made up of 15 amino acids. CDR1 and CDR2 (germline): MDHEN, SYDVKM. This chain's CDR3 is CASSDTSGSVYEQYF. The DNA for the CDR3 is TGTGCCAGCAGTGATACTAGCGGGAGCGTCTACGAGCAGTACTTC. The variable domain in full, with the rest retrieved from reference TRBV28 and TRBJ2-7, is DVKVTQSSRYLVKRTGEKVFLECVQDMDHENMFWYRQDPGLGLRLIYFSYDVKMKEKGDIPEGYSVSREKKERFSLILESASTNQTSMYLCASSDTSGSVYEQYFGPGTRLTVT.

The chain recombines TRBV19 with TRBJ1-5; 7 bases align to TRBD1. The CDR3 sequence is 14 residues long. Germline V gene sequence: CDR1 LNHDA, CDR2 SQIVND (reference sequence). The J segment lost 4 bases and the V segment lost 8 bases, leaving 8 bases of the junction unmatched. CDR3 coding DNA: TGTGCCAGTGGCCCAGGGGGATCGAATCAGCCCCAGCATTTT. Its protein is CASGPGGSNQPQHF.

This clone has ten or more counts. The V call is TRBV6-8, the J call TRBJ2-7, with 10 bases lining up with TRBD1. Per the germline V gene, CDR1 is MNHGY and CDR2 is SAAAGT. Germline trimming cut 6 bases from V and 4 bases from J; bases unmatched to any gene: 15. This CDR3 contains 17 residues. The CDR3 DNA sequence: TGTGCCAGCAGCCGAATGGGGACAGGGGCCGCCTCTTACGAGCAGTACTTC. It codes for CASSRMGTGAASYEQYF.

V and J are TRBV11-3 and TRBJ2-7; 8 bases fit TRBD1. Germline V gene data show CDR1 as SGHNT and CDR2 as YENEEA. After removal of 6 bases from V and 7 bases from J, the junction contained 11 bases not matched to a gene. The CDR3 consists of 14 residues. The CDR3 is CASSFQGAVREQYF. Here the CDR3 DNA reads TGTGCCAGCAGTTTCCAGGGGGCAGTGCGGGAGCAGTACTTC.

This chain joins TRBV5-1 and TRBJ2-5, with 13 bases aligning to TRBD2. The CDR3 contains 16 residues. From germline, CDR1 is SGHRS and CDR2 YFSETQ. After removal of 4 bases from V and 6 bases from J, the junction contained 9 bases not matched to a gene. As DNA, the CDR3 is TGCGCCAGCAGCACACTAGCGGGGGGGCCTTCGCAGACCCAGTACTTC. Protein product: CASSTLAGGPSQTQYF.

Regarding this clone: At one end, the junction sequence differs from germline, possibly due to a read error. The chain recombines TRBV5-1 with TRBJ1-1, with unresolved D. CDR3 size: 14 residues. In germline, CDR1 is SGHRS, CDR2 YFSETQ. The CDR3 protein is CASSLDGVNTEAFF. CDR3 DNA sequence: TGCGCCAGCAGTTTGGACGGGGTGAACACTGAAGCTTTCTTT.

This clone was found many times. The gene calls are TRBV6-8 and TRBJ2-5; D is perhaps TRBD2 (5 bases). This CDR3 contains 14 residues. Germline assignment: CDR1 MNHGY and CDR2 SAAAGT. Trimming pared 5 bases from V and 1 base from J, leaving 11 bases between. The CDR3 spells CASSPDYIQETQYF. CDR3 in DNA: TGTGCCAGCAGTCCTGACTATATCCAAGAGACCCAGTACTTC.

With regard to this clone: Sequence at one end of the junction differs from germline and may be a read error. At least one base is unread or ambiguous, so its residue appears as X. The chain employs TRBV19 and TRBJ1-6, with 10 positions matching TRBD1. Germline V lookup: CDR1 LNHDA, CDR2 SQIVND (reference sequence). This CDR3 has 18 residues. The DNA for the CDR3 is TGTGCCAGTAGATCCGGGACAGGGGCGAGCTCCTATAATTCRCCCCTCCACTTT. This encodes CASRSGTGASSYNXPLHF. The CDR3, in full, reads CASRSGTGASSYNSPLHF.

The CDR3 nucleotides are TGTGCCAGCAGAGAGAGGGGACAGGGACGGGGTGAGCAGTTCTTC. Its translation is CASRERGQGRGEQFF. This chain connects TRBV10-3 to TRBJ2-1, with 9 bases fitting TRBD1. V was pared by 10 bases and J by 9 bases, with 16 bases of the junction left unmatched. CDR3 length equals 15 residues. The V gene's germline CDR1 is ENHRY and CDR2 SYGVKD.

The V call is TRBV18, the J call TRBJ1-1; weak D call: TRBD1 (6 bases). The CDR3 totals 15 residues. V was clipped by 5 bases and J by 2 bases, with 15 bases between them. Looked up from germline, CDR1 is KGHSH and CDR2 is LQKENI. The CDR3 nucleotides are TGTGCCAGCTCATCCCAGACAGGTCGTAACACTGAAGCTTTCTTT. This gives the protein CASSSQTGRNTEAFF.

Here the CDR3 reads CASRLGTGGLKSNQPQHF. The CDR3 DNA sequence: TGTGCCAGCAGGCTTGGGACAGGGGGTTTGAAGAGCAATCAGCCCCAGCATTTT. The V and J genes are TRBV6-7 and TRBJ1-5, with 11 bases matching TRBD1. TRBV6-7 is filed as an ORF, its function uncertain. The V segment lost 6 bases and the J segment 1 base; nucleotides outside the gene matches: 11. There are 18 residues in the CDR3.

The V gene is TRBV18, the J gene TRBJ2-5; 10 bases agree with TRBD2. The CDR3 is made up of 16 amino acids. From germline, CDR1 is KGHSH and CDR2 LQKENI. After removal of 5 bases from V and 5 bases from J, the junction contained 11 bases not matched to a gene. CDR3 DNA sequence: TGTGCCAGCTCAACCGGAGCGGGAGGGCCTCTGGAGACCCAGTACTTC. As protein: CASSTGAGGPLETQYF.

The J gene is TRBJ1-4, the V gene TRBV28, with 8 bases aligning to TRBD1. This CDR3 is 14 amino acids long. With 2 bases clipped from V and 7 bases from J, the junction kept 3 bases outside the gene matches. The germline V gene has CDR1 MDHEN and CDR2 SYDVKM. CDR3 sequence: CASSLQGAGEKLFF. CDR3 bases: TGTGCCAGCAGTTTACAGGGGGCGGGTGAAAAACTGTTTTTT.

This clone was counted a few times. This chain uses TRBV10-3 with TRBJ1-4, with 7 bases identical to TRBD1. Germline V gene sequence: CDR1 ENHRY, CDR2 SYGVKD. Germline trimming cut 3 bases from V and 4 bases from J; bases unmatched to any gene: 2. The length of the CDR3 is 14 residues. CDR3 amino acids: CAISEGTVNEKLFF. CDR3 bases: TGTGCCATCAGTGAAGGGACAGTTAATGAAAAACTGTTTTTT.